This T cell receptor (beta chain) was sequenced in a study of cytomegalovirus exposure and HLA in healthy donors. Study-wide background: Around 200 million T cells yielded more than 95 million unique TCR beta sequences, as an earlier analysis found. Study outcomes and limitations: Sequencing depth roughly uniform across donors was assumed in presence/absence analyses. It was likely that a cluster of highly shared sequence variants was a sequencing artifact.

The PCR contained 60 Vbeta and 13 Jbeta primers. Profiling relied on immunoSEQ multiplex PCR, and the TCRdb table lists in-frame clones only, not all of them. The data show 160,000 or so clones, about 80% seen once. On this clone itself: Its antigen is still unknown.

Looked up from germline, CDR1 is SGHRS and CDR2 is YFSETQ. With 0 bases clipped from V and 2 bases from J, the junction kept 5 bases outside the gene matches. CDR3 size: 16 residues. The chain is built from TRBV5-1 and TRBJ2-3; 8 nucleotides align to TRBD2. Material: PBMCs. The source is a woman between 40 and 55 years old in good health and CMV-seronegative. CDR3 residues: CASSLESGGYTDTQYF. For the CDR3, the DNA is TGCGCCAGCAGCTTGGAAAGCGGGGGATACACAGATACGCAGTATTTT.